The text below deals with one T cell receptor beta chain. No antigen is known for it. The V end was cut by 4 bases, the J end by 4 bases, with 9 bases between. The CDR3 totals 13 residues. The data derive from a study of T cell responses to AZD1222 COVID-19 vaccine. Study-level findings and limits: Recipients of two AZD1222 doses showed rising Spike-specific TCR breadth and depth. Regions 160-218 and 743-854 dominated among vaccine-associated CD4 TCRs spanning spike. Donors were mostly white British, more females; clonal diversity possibly underestimated.

The repertoire was sequenced with immunoSEQ multiplex PCR; TCRdb's copy has only in-frame clones and lacks some. The sample lists about 130,000 clones; over 85% were seen once. Sequencing was performed on peripheral blood, taken 28 days after the second AZD1222 dose. This clonotype was sampled from an adult who received the AZD1222 COVID-19 vaccine. The V call is TRBV12-3 or TRBV12-4, the J call TRBJ2-3; D is ambiguous. CDR3 coding DNA: TGTGCCAGCAGTTCGGGTCGGCCAGATACGCAGTATTTT. Its translation: CASSSGRPDTQYF.